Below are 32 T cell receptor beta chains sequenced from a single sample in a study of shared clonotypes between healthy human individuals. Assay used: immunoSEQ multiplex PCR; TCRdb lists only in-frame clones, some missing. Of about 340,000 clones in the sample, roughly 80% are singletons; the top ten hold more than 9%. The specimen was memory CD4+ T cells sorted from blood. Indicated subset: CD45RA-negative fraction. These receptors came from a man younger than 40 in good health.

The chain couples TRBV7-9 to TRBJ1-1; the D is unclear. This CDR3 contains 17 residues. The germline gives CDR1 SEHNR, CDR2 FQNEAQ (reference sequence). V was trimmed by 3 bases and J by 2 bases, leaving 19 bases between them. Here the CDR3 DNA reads TGTGCCAGCAGCTTTGGGGATAGGATATCCAAAAACACTGAAGCTTTCTTT. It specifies CASSFGDRISKNTEAFF.

The CDR3 spells CSVAPGSFDTGELFF. The CDR3 DNA follows: TGCAGCGTTGCACCCGGGAGCTTTGACACCGGGGAGCTGTTTTTT. J is TRBJ2-2 and V is TRBV29-1, with a possible D match to TRBD2 (6 bases). V was trimmed by 4 bases and J by 3 bases, leaving 15 bases between them. The CDR3 covers 15 residues. Germline CDR1 SQVTM, CDR2 ANQGSEA.

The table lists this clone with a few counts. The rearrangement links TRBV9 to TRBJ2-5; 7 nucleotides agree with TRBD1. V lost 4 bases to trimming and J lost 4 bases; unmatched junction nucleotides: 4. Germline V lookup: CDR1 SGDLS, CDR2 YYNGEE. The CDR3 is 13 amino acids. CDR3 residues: CASSPQGLETQYF. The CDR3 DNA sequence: TGTGCCAGCAGCCCACAGGGGTTAGAGACCCAGTACTTC.

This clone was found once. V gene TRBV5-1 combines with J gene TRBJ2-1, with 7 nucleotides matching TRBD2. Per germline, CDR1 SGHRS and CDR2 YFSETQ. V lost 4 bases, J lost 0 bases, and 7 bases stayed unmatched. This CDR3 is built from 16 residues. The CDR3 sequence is CASSDLAVSSYNEQFF. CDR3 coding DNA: TGCGCCAGCAGCGATCTAGCGGTGAGCTCCTACAATGAGCAGTTCTTC. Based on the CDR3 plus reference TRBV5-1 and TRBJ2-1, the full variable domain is KAGVTQTPRYLIKTRGQQVTLSCSPISGHRSVSWYQQTPGQGLQFLFEYFSETQRNKGNFPGRFSGRQFSNSRSEMNVSTLELGDSALYLCASSDLAVSSYNEQFFGPGTRLTVL.

Here the CDR3 DNA reads TGTGCCAGCAGTTCGGACAGCACAGATACGCAGTATTTT. Amino acids: CASSSDSTDTQYF. This chain uses TRBV25-1 with TRBJ2-3; no firm D call. Looked up from germline, CDR1 is MGHDK and CDR2 is SYGVNS. This CDR3 has 13 amino acids. V lost 5 bases, J lost 0 bases, and 6 bases lay in between.

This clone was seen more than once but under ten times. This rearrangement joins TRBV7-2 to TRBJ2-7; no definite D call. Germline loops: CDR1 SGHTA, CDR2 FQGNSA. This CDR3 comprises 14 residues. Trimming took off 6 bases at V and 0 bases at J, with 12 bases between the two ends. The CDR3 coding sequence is TGTGCCAGCAGTTCAAGGAGTAGCTCCTACGAGCAGTACTTC. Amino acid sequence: CASSSRSSSYEQYF.

CDR3 nucleotides: TGTGCCAGCAGAGGGGACGCCCGACCGTACTTC. Translated, it gives CASRGDARPYF. This rearrangement joins TRBV2 to TRBJ2-7; possibly TRBD1 or TRBD2 for D (5 bases each). Germline V gene sequence: CDR1 SNHLY, CDR2 FYNNEI. There are 11 residues in the CDR3. The V end was cut by 6 bases, the J end by 12 bases, with 15 bases between.

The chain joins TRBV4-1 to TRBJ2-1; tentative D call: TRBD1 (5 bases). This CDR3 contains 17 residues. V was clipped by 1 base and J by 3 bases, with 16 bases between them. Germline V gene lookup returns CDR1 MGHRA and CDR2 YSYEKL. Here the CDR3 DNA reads TGCGCCAGCAGCCAAGTCGACATGGGGCTAGACTACAATGAGCAGTTCTTC. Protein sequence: CASSQVDMGLDYNEQFF.

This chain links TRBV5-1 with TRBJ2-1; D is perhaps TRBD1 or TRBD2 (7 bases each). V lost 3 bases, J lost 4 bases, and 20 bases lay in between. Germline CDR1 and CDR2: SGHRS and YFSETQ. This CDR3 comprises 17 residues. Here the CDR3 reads CASSSPGGGGLYNEQFF. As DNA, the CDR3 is TGCGCCAGCAGCTCCCCAGGGGGAGGGGGCCTTTACAATGAGCAGTTCTTC.

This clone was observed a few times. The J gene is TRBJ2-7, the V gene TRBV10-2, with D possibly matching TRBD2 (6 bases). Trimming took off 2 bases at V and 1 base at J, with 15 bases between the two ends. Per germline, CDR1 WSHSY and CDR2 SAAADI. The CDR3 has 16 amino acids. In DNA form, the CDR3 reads TGCGCCAGCAGTGAGACAGGCGGGATGAAGTCCTACGAGCAGTACTTC. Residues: CASSETGGMKSYEQYF.

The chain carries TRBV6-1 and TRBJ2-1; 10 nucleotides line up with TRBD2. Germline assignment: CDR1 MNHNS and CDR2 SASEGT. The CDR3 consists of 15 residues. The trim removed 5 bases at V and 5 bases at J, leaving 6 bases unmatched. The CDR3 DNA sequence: TGTGCCAGCAGTCAAGGACTAGCGGTAAACAATGAGCAGTTCTTC. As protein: CASSQGLAVNNEQFF.

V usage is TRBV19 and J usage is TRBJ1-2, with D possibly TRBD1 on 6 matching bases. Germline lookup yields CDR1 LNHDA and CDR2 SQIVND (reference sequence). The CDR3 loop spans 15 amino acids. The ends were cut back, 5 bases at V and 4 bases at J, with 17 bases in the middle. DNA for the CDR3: TGTGCCAGTAGTGGCCCCCCTACAGGGTCCTATGGCTACACCTTC. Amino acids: CASSGPPTGSYGYTF.

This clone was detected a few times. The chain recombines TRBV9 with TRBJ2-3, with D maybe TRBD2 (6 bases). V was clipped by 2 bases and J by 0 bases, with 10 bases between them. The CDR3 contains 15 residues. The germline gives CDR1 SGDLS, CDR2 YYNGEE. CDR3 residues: CASSVRSGSTDTQYF. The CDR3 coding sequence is TGTGCCAGCAGCGTTAGGAGCGGGAGCACAGATACGCAGTATTTT.

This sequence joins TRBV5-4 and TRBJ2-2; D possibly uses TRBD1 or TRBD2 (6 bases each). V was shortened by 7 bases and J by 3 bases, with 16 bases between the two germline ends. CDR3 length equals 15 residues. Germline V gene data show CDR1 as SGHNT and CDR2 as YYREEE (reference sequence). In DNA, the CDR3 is TGTGCCAGCCGTCGGGGGCAGGCGGACACCGGGGAGCTGTTTTTT. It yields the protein CASRRGQADTGELFF.

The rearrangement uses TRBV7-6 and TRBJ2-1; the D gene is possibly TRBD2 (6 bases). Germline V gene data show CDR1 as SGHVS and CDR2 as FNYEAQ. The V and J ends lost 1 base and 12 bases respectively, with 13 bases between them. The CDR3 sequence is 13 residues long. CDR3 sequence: CASSLDLAGGQFF. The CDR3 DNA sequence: TGTGCCAGCAGCTTAGACTTAGCCGGGGGGCAGTTCTTC.

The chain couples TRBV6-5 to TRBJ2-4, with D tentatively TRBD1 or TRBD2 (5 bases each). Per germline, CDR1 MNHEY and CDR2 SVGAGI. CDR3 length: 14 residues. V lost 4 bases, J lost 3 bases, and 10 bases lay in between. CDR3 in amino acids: CASSSGAFKNIQYF. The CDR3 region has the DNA TGTGCCAGCAGTTCCGGGGCATTCAAAAACATTCAGTACTTC.

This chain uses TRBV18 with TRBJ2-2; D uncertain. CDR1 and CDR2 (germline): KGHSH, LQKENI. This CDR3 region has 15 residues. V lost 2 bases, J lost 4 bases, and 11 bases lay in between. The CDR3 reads CASSPWAASTGELFF. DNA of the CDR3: TGTGCCAGCTCACCATGGGCTGCGAGCACCGGGGAGCTGTTTTTT.

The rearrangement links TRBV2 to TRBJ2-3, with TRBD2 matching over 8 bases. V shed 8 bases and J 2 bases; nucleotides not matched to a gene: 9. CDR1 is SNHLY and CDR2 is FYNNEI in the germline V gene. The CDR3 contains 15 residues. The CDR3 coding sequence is TGTGCCAGCGAGCGGGAGCCGCCCCCCACAGATACGCAGTATTTT. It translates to CASEREPPPTDTQYF.

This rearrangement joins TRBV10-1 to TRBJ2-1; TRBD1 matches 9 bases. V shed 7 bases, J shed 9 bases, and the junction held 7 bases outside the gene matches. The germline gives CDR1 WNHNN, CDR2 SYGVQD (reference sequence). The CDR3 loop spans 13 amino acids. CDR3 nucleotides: TGCGCCAGCAACCGAGACAGGGGGAGTGAGCAGTTCTTC. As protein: CASNRDRGSEQFF.

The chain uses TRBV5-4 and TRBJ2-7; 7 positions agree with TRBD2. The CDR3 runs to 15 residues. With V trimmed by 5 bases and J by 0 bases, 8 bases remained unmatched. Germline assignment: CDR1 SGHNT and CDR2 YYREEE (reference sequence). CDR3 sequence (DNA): TGTGCCAGCAGACATAGCGGGTCCTACTCCTACGAGCAGTACTTC. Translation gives CASRHSGSYSYEQYF.

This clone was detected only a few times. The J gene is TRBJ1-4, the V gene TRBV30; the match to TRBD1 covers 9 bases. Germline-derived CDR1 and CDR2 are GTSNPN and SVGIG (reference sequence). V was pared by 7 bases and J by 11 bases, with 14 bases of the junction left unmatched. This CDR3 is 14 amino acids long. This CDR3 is CAFAEQKTGGKLFF. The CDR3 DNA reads TGTGCCTTCGCGGAGCAGAAGACAGGGGGGAAACTGTTTTTT.

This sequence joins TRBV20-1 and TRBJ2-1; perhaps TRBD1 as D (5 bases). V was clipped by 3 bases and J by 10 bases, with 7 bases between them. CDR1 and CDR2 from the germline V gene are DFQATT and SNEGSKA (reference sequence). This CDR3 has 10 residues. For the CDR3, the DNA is TGCAGTGCTAGGCGACAGGAGCAGTTCTTC. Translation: CSARRQEQFF.

CDR3 protein: CASSEVFYNEQFF. DNA for the CDR3: TGTGCCAGCAGTGAGGTCTTCTACAATGAGCAGTTCTTC. The rearrangement joins TRBV6-1 to TRBJ2-1, with no clear D. CDR1 is MNHNS, CDR2 SASEGT, per germline. The CDR3 has 13 amino acids. The V end was cut by 3 bases, the J end by 3 bases, with 6 bases between.

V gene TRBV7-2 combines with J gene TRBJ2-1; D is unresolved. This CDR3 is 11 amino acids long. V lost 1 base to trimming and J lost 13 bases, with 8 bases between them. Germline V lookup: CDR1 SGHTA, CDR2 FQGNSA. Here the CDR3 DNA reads TGTGCCAGCAGCTTAGGCTGGGGTCAGTTCTTC. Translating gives CASSLGWGQFF.

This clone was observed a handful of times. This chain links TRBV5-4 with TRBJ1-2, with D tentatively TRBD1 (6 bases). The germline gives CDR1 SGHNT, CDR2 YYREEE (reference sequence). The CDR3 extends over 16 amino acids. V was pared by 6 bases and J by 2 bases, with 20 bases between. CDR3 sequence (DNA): TGTGCCAGCACCCCCAGGAGCAGGGGCCAAAACTATGGCTACACCTTC. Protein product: CASTPRSRGQNYGYTF.

The CDR3 here is CASSEGPGTRYNEQFF. As DNA, the CDR3 is TGTGCCAGCAGCGAGGGCCCCGGGACTAGGTACAATGAGCAGTTCTTC. V gene TRBV9 combines with J gene TRBJ2-1; 8 nucleotides align to TRBD2. Germline CDR1 and CDR2: SGDLS and YYNGEE. V was pared by 3 bases and J by 4 bases, with 9 bases of the junction left unmatched. This CDR3 contains 16 residues.

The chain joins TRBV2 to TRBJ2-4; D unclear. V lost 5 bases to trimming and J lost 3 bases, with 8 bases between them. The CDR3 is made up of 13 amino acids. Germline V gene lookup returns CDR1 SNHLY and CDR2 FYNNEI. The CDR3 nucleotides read TGTGCCAGCAGTCCCCCCGGCAAAAACATTCAGTACTTC. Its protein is CASSPPGKNIQYF.

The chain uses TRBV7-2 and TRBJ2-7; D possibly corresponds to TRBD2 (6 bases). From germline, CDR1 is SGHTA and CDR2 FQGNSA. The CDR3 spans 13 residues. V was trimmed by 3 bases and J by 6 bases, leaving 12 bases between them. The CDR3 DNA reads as TGTGCCAGCAGCTTTAACGGGAGAAGCGAGCAGTACTTC. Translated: CASSFNGRSEQYF.

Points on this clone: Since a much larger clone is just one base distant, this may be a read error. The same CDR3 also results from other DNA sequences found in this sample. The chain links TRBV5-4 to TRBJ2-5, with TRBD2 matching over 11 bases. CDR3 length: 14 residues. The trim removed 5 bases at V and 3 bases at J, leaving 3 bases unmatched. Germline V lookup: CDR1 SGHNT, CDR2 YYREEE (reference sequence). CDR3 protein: CASSLLAGEETQYF. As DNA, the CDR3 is TGTGCCAGCAGTTTACTAGCGGGAGAAGAGACCCAGTACTTC.

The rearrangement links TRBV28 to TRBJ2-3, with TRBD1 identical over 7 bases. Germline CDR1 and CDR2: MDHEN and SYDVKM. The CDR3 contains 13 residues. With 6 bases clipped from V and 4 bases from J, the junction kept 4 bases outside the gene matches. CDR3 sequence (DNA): TGTGCCAGCAGCGTACAGGGGCCAGATACGCAGTATTTT. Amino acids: CASSVQGPDTQYF.

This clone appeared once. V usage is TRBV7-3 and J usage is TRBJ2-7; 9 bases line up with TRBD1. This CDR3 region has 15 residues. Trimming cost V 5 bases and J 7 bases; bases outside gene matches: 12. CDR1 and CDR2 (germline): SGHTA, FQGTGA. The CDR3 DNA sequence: TGTGCCAGCAGCCCACAGGGGGCGGCCTTGGGAGAGCAGTACTTC. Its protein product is CASSPQGAALGEQYF.

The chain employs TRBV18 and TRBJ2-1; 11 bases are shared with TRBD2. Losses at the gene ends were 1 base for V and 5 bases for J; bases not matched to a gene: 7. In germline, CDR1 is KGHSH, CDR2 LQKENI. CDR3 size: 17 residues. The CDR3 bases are TGTGCCAGCTCACCACGACCCGGGACTAGCGGACACAATGAGCAGTTCTTC. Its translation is CASSPRPGTSGHNEQFF.